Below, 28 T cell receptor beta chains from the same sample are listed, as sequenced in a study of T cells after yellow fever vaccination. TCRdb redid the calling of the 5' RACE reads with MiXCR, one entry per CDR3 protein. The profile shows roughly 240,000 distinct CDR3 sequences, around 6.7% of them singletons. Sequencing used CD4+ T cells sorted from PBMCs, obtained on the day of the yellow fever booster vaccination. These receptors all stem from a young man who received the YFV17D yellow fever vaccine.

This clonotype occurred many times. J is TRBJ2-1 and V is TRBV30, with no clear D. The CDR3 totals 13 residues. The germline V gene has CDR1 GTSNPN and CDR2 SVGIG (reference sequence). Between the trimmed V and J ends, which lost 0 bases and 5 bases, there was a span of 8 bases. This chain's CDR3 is CAWSVGGNNEQFF. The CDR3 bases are TGTGCCTGGAGTGTAGGTGGGAACAATGAGCAGTTCTTC.

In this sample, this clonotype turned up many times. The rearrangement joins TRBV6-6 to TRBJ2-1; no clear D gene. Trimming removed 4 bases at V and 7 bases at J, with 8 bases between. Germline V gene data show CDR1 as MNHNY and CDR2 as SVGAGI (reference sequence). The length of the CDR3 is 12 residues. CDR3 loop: CASSSTRNEQFF. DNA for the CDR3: TGTGCCAGCAGTTCCACTCGGAATGAGCAGTTCTTC.

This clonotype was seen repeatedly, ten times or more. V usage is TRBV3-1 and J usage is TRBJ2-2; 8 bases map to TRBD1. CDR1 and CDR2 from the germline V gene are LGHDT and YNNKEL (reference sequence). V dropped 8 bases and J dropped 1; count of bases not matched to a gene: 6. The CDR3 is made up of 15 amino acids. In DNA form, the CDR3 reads TGTGCCAGCTGGGACAGGTTGGGGAACACCGGGGAGCTGTTTTTT. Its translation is CASWDRLGNTGELFF.

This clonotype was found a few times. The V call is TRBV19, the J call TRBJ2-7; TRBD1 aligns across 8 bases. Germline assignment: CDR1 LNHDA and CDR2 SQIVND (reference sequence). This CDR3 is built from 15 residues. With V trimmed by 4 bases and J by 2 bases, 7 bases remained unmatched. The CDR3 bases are TGTGCCAGTAGTAGCTGGACGGACAGGGCCTACGAGCAGTACTTC. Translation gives CASSSWTDRAYEQYF.

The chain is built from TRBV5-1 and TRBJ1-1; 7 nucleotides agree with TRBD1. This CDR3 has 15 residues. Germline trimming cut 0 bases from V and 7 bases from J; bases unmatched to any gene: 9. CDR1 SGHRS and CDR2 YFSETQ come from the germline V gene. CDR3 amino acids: CASSLGQGENDEAFF. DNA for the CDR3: TGCGCCAGCAGCTTGGGTCAGGGGGAGAACGATGAAGCTTTCTTT.

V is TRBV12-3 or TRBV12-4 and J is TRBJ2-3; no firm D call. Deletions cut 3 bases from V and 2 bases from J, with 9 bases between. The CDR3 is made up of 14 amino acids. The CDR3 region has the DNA TGTGCCAGCAGTTTGGTAGGCCCCACAGATACGCAGTATTTT. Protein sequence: CASSLVGPTDTQYF.

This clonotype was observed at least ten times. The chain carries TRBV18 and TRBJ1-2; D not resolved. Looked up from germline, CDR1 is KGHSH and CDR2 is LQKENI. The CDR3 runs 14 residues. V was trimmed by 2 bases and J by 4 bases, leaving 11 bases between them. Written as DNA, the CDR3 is TGTGCCAGCTCACCAGTCCACGGAACCTATGGCTACACCTTC. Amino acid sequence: CASSPVHGTYGYTF.

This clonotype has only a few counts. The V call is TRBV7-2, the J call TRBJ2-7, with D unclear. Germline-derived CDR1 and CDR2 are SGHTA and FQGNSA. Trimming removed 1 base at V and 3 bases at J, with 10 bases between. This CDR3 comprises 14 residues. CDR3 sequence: CASSLVARNYEQYF. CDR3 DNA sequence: TGTGCCAGCAGCTTAGTGGCGAGGAACTACGAGCAGTACTTC.

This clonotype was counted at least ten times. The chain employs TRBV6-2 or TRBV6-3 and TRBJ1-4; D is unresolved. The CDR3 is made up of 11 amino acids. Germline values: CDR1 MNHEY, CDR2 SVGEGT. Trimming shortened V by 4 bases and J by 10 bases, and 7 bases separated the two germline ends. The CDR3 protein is CASSLGGKLFF. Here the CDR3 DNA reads TGTGCCAGCAGTTTGGGTGGAAAACTGTTTTTT.

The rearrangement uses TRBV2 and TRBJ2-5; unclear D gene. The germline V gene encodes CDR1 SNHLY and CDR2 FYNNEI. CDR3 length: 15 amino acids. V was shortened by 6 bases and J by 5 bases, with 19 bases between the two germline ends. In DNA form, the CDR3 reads TGTGCCAGCAGCGAGACCGTGGTACCGCTGGAGACCCAGTACTTC. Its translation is CASSETVVPLETQYF.

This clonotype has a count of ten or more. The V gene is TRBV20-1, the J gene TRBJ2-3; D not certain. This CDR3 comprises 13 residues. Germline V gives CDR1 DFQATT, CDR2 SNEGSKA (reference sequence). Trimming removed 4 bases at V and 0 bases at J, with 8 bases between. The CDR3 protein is CSAIYQSTDTQYF. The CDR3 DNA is TGCAGTGCTATCTACCAAAGCACAGATACGCAGTATTTT.

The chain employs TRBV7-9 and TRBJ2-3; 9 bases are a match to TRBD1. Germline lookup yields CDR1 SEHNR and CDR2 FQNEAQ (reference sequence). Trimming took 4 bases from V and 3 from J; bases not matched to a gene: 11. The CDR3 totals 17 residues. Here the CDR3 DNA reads TGTGCCAGCAGCTCTGGGACAGGGAAACGGGGTACAGATACGCAGTATTTT. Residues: CASSSGTGKRGTDTQYF.

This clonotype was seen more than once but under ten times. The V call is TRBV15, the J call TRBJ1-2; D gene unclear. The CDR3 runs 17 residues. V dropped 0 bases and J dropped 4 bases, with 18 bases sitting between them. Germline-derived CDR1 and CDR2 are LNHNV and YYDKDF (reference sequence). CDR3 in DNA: TGTGCCACCAGCAGAGATGTAGGGCAGGCGAGCGCCTATGGCTACACCTTC. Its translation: CATSRDVGQASAYGYTF. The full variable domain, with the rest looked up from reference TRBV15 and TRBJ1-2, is DAMVIQNPRYQVTQFGKPVTLSCSQTLNHNVMYWYQQKSSQAPKLLFHYYDKDFNNEADTPDNFQSRRPNTSFCFLDIRSPGLGDTAMYLCATSRDVGQASAYGYTFGSGTRLTVV.

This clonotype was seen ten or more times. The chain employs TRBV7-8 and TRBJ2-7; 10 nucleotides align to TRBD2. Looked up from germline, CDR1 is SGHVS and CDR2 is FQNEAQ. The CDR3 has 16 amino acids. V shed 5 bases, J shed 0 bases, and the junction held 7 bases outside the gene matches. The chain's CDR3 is CASSRGTSASSYEQYF. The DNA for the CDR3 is TGTGCCAGCAGCCGCGGGACTAGCGCTAGCTCCTACGAGCAGTACTTC.

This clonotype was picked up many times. The CDR3, as DNA: TGTGCCAGCAGCTTGGGACCGAACTCCTACAATGAGCAGTTCTTC. This encodes CASSLGPNSYNEQFF. This rearrangement joins TRBV5-6 to TRBJ2-1; D unclear. V dropped 0 bases and J dropped 0 bases, with 7 bases sitting between them. Germline V gene data show CDR1 as SGHDT and CDR2 as YYEEEE. CDR3 length equals 15 residues.

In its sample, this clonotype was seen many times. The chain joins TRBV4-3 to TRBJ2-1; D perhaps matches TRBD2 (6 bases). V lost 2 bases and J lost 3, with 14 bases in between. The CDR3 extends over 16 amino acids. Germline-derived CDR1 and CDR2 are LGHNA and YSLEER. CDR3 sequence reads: CASSQQRGGHYNEQFF. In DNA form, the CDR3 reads TGCGCCAGCAGCCAACAAAGGGGAGGCCACTACAATGAGCAGTTCTTC.

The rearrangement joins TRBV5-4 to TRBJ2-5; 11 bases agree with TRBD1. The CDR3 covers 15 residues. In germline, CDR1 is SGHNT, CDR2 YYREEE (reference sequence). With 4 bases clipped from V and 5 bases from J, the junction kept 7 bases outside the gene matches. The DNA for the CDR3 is TGTGCCAGCAGCGAACGGGACAGGGGGAGCGAGACCCAGTACTTC. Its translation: CASSERDRGSETQYF.

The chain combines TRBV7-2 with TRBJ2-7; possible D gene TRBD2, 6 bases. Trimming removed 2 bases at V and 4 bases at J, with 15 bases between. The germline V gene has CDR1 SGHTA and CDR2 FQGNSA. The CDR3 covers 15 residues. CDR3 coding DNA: TGTGCCAGCAGCTTAATGTCGGGAGTTTATTACGAGCAGTACTTC. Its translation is CASSLMSGVYYEQYF.

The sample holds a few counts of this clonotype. CDR3 loop: CASSLEGLGGNIQYF. CDR3 bases: TGTGCCAGCAGCTTAGAGGGTCTAGGGGGAAACATTCAGTACTTC. The V and J genes are TRBV7-2 and TRBJ2-4; D may be TRBD1 (6 bases). V was cut by 1 base and J by 6 bases, with 13 bases left in between. Germline assignment: CDR1 SGHTA and CDR2 FQGNSA. The CDR3 contains 15 residues.

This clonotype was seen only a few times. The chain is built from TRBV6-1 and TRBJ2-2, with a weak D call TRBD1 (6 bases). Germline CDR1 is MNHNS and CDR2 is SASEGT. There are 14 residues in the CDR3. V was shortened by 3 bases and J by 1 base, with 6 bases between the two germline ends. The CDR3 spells CASSEGQNTGELFF. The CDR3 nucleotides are TGTGCCAGCAGTGAGGGACAGAACACCGGGGAGCTGTTTTTT.

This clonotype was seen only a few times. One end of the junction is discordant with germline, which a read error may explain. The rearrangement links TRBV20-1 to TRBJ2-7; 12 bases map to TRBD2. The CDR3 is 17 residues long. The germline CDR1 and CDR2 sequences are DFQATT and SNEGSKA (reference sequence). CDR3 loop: CCARDDASGRARQEQYF. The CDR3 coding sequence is TGCTGTGCTAGAGATGACGCTAGCGGGAGGGCCCGCCAAGAGCAGTACTTC.

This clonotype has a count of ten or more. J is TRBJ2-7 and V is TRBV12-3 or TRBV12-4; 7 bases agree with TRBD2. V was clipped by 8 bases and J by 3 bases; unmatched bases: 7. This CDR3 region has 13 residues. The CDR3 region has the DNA TGTGCCAGCGGAAGGGAGGGAGGCTACGAGCAGTACTTC. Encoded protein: CASGREGGYEQYF.

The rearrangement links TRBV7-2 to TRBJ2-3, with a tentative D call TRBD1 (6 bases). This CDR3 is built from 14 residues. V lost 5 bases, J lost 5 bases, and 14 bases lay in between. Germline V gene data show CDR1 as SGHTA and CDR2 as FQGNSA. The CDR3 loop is CASSQPRGGDTQYF. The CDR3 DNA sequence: TGTGCCAGCAGCCAACCCAGGGGTGGAGATACGCAGTATTTT.

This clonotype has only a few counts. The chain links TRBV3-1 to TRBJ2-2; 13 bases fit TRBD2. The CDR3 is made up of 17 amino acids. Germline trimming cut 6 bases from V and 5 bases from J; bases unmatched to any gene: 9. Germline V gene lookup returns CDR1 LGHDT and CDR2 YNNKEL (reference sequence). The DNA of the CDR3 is TGTGCCAGCAGTCCGACCCCGGGACTAGCGGGAACCGGGGAGCTGTTTTTT. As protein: CASSPTPGLAGTGELFF.

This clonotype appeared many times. DNA of the CDR3: TGTGCCAGCAATCCGACAGGCATCACGGATACGCAGTATTTT. The encoded protein is CASNPTGITDTQYF. The chain carries TRBV2 and TRBJ2-3; D is perhaps TRBD1 (6 bases). The germline gives CDR1 SNHLY, CDR2 FYNNEI. Deletions cut 7 bases from V and 6 bases from J, with 17 bases between. There are 14 residues in the CDR3.

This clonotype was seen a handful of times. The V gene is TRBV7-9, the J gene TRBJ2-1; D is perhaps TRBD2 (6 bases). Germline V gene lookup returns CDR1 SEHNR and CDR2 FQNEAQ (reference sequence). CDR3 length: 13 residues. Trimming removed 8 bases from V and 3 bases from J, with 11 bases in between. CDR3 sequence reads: CASHGGNYNEQFF. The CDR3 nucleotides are TGTGCCAGCCATGGAGGGAACTACAATGAGCAGTTCTTC. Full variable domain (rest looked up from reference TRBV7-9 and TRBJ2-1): DTGVSQNPRHKITKRGQNVTFRCDPISEHNRLYWYRQTLGQGPEFLTYFQNEAQLEKSRLLSDRFSAERPKGSFSTLEIQRTEQGDSAMYLCASHGGNYNEQFFGPGTRLTVL.

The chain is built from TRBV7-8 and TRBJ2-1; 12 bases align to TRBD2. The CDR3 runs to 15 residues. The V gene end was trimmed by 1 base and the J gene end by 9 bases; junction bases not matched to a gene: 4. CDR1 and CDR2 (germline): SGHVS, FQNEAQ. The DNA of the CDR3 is TGTGCCAGCAGCTTAGGACTAGCGGGAGACATTGAGCAGTTCTTC. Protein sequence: CASSLGLAGDIEQFF.

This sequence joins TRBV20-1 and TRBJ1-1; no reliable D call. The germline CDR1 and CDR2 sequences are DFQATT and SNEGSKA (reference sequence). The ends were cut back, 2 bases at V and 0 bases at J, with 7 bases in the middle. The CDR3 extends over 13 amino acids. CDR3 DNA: TGCAGTGCTAGACGTGTTATGAACACTGAAGCTTTCTTT. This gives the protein CSARRVMNTEAFF.